Sequencing of this TCR beta chain was carried out in a study of Graves' ophthalmopathy and Graves' hyperthyroidism. The hyperthyroidism patients had a new diagnosis of under 2 months' duration and were aged 18 to 65. This clonotype was seen ten or more times. The V end was cut by 0 bases, the J end by 9 bases, with 6 bases between. Germline CDR1 reads SGHAT; CDR2 reads FQNNGV. This CDR3 comprises 13 residues. The study amplified TCR beta CDR3 regions using RNA transcripts. First-round RT-PCR employed HTBI primers, with a second-round multiplex PCR after it. TCRdb reprocessed the multiplex PCR reads via MiXCR and lists one record per CDR3 protein. The data hold 580,000 or so distinct CDR3 sequences, with about 40% observed a single time.

The chain joins TRBV11-2 to TRBJ1-6, with no clear D. This TCR came from an adult man with Graves' hyperthyroidism. The source material was peripheral blood or thyroid tissue (not recorded which). CDR3 region: CASSLEVVSPLHF. CDR3 bases: TGTGCCAGCAGCTTAGAAGTTGTTTCACCCCTCCACTTT. The variable domain in full, with the rest retrieved from reference TRBV11-2 and TRBJ1-6, is EAGVAQSPRYKIIEKRQSVAFWCNPISGHATLYWYQQILGQGPKLLIQFQNNGVVDDSQLPKDRFSAERLKGVDSTLKIQPAKLEDSAVYLCASSLEVVSPLHFGNGTRLTVT.